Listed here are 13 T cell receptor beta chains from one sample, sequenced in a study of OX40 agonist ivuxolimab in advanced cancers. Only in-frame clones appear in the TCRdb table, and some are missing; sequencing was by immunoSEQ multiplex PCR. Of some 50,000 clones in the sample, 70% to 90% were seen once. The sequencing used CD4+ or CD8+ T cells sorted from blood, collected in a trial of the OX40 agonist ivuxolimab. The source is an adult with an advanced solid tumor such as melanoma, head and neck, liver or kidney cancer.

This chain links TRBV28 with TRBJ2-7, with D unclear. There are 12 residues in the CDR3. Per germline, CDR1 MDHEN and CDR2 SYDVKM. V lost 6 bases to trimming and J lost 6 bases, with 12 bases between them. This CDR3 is CASSIIWGEQYF. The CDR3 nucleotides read TGTGCCAGCAGCATCATATGGGGCGAGCAGTACTTC.

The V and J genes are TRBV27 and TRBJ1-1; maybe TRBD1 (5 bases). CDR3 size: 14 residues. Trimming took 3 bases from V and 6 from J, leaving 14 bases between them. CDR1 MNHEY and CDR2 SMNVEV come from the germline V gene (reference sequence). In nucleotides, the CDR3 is TGTGCCAGCAGTTTCCCGACAGTGCGGGCTGAAGCTTTCTTT. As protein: CASSFPTVRAEAFF.

This CDR3 reads CASSLGTSGTADTQYF. Here the CDR3 DNA reads TGTGCCAGCAGCTTAGGGACTAGCGGGACCGCAGATACGCAGTATTTT. The chain has TRBV7-6 and TRBJ2-3; 12 nucleotides match TRBD2. This CDR3 spans 16 amino acids. Unmatched junction bases numbered 3, after V lost 1 base and J lost 4 bases. Per germline, CDR1 SGHVS and CDR2 FNYEAQ.

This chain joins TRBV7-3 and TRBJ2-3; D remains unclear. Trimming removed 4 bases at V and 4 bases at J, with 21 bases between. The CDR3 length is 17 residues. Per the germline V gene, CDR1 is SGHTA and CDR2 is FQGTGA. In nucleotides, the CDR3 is TGTGCCAGCAGCTATAAAGGGCTTTCTCCTGGGGCAGATACGCAGTATTTT. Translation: CASSYKGLSPGADTQYF.

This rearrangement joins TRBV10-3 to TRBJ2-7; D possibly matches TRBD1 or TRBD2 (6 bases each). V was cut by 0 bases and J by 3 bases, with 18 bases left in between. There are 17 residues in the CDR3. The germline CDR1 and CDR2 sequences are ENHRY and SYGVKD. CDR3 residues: CAISESKGGEGGYEQYF. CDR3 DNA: TGTGCCATCAGTGAGTCGAAAGGGGGAGAGGGAGGCTACGAGCAGTACTTC.

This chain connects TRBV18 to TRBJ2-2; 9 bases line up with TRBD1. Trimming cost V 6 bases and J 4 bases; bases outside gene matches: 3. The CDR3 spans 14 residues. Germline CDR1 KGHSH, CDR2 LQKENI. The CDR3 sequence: CASSRDRVTGELFF. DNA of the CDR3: TGTGCCAGCTCTCGGGACAGGGTCACCGGGGAGCTGTTTTTT.

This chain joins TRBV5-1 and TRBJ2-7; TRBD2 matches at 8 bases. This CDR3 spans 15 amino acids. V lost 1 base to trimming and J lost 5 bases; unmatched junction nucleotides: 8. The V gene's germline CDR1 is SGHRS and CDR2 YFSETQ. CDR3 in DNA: TGCGCCAGCAGCTTGACGAGCGGGAGTATAAACGAGCAGTACTTC. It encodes CASSLTSGSINEQYF.

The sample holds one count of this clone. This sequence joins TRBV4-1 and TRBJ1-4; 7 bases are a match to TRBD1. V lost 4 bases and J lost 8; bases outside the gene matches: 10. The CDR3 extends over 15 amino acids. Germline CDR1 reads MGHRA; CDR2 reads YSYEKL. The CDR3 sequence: CASSLTTGPAEKLFF. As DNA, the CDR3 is TGCGCCAGCAGCCTAACGACAGGGCCGGCCGAAAAACTGTTTTTT.

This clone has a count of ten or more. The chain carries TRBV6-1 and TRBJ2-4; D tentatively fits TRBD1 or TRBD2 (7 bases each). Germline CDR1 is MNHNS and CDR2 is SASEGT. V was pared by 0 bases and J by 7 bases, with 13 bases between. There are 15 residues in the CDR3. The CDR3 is CASSEAGGGANIQYF. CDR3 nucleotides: TGTGCCAGCAGTGAAGCGGGAGGGGGCGCGAACATTCAGTACTTC.

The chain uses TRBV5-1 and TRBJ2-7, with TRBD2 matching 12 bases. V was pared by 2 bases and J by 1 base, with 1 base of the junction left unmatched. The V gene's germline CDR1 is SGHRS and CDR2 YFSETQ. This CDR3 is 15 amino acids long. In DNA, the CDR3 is TGCGCCAGCAGCTTTCTAGCGGGAGGGTCCTACGAGCAGTACTTC. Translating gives CASSFLAGGSYEQYF.

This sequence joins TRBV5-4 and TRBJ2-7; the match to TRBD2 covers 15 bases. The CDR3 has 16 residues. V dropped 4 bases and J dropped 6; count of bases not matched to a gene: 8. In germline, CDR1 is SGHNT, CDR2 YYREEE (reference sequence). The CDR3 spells CASSPRTSGRVSEQYF. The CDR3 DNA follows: TGTGCCAGCAGCCCTAGGACTAGCGGGAGGGTAAGCGAGCAGTACTTC. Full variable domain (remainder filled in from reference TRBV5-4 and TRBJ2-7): ETGVTQSPTHLIKTRGQQVTLRCSSQSGHNTVSWYQQALGQGPQFIFQYYREEENGRGNFPPRFSGLQFPNYSSELNVNALELDDSALYLCASSPRTSGRVSEQYFGPGTRLTVT.

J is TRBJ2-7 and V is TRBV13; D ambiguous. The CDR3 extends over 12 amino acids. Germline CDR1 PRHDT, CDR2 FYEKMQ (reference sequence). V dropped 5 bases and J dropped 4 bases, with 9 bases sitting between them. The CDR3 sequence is CASSPAPYEQYF. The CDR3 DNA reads TGTGCCAGCAGCCCTGCGCCATACGAGCAGTACTTC.

CDR3 in DNA: TGTGCCAGTAGTTACGGGGAGAGTTCACCCCTCCACTTT. It translates to CASSYGESSPLHF. The chain combines TRBV19 with TRBJ1-6; no clear D gene. The germline CDR1 and CDR2 sequences are LNHDA and SQIVND (reference sequence). The CDR3 extends over 13 amino acids. Trimming removed 5 bases at V and 9 bases at J, with 11 bases between.